This T cell receptor beta chain was observed in a study of ipilimumab plus nivolumab after autologous stem cell transplantation. Background on the study: DLBCL patients had primary refractory or relapsed disease. Regarding the study as a whole: The authors say TCR, Treg and microbiome findings warrant further study.

Here immunoSEQ multiplex PCR was the method, and the copy in TCRdb shows in-frame clones only, minus some. The table has about 83,000 clones, around 80% seen once; the top ten hold less than 2.5%. This CDR3 is 19 amino acids long. Patients got ipilimumab 1 mg/kg beginning 14 to 28 days post-transplant. Dosing: nivolumab 3 mg/kg IV, weeks 1, 4, 7, 10, then every two weeks to week 26. About this clone: Its target is not known.

The rearrangement joins TRBV21-1 to TRBJ2-1; the D call of TRBD1 is as the table states it, not checked on the DNA. TRBV21-1 is described as a pseudogene. The input for sequencing was PBMCs, taken in a trial of ipilimumab plus nivolumab as post-transplant consolidation. This receptor was identified in a male donor with diffuse large B-cell lymphoma. CDR3 loop: CASSKLDIPGQGIRNEQFF. The DNA of the CDR3 is TGTGCCAGCAGCAAATTAGACATCCCGGGACAGGGTATCCGCAATGAGCAGTTCTTC.